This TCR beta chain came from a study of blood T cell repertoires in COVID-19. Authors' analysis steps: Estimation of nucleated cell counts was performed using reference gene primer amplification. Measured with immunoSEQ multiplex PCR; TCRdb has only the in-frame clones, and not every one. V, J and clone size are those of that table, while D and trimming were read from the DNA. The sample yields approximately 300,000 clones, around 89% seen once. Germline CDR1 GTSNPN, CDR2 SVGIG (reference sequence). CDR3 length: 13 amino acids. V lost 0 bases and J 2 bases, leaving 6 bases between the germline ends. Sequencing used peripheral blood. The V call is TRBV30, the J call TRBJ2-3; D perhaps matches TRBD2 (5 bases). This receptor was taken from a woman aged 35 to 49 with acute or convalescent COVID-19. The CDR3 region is CAWSVRDTDTQYF. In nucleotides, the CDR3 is TGTGCCTGGAGTGTACGGGACACAGATACGCAGTATTTT.